Given below is one T cell receptor (beta chain) in context. This CDR3 is built from 13 residues. The ends were cut back, 6 bases at V and 5 bases at J, with 14 bases in the middle. Germline values: CDR1 SGDLS, CDR2 YYNGEE. The sample belongs to a study of shared clonotypes between healthy human individuals. Sequencing used immunoSEQ multiplex PCR; TCRdb keeps in-frame clones, though not all of them. The sample has roughly 2.6 million clones, around nine tenths seen once. The receptor was isolated from a man between 18 and 35 years old in good health. The chain has TRBV9 and TRBJ2-5; D is perhaps TRBD2 (7 bases). Sequencing was performed on naive CD4+ T cells sorted from blood. This sample's subset: CD45RA+ positively selected. The CDR3 DNA reads TGTGCCAGCAACCGGGGGGCAGGGGAGACCCAGTACTTC. This gives the protein CASNRGAGETQYF.